A selection of T cell receptor beta chains follows, all from one sample in a study of T-cell memory formation after mild COVID-19. TCRdb itself ran the 5' RACE reads through MiXCR, one entry per CDR3 protein. Of almost 250,000 distinct CDR3 sequences in the sample, approximately 15% were seen once. The sequenced sample was PBMCs or a T cell subset sorted from them (not recorded which). Source of these receptors: an adult woman who had mild COVID-19 (a few samples of this study predate the infection). Cell type and time point are not known. Each CDR3 is given with its conserved first and last residue. The D gene is left open where the match is weak. Clone size appears in some rows only: once, few, many, or a class for an expanded clone.

v_gene	abundance	d_gene	j_gene	CDR3nt	CDR3aa
TRBV6-5	-	TRBD1	TRBJ2-7	TGTGCCAGCAGCACCGACAGGGGGTCGGGCGAGCAGTACTTC	CASSTDRGSGEQYF
TRBV12-3/TRBV12-4	-	-	TRBJ2-7	TGTGCCAGCAGTTTGTGGACCTACGAGCAGTACTTC	CASSLWTYEQYF
TRBV6-6	few	-	TRBJ2-3	TGTGCCAGCAGTTCACCCTACACAGATACGCAGTATTTT	CASSSPYTDTQYF
TRBV16	-	-	TRBJ1-2	TGTGCCAGCAGCCAAGCAACCCTGAGGGTCGGCTATGGCTACACCTTC	CASSQATLRVGYGYTF
TRBV18	many	-	TRBJ1-1	TGTGCCAGCTCACCCGACAGTGTGGCCACTGAAGCTTTCTTT	CASSPDSVATEAFF
TRBV24-1	-	TRBD1	TRBJ2-1	TGTGCCACCAGTGAGGGACAGGGGGCGAATGAGCAGTTCTTC	CATSEGQGANEQFF
TRBV7-9	-	-	TRBJ2-3	TGTGCCAGCAGCCGCGGACAGATTGAAGATACGCAGTATTTT	CASSRGQIEDTQYF
TRBV7-9	many	TRBD2	TRBJ2-1	TGTGCCAGCAGCTTAGGGGCGGGAGTGGATGAGCAGTTCTTC	CASSLGAGVDEQFF
TRBV7-9	-	-	TRBJ1-6	TGTGCCAGCAGCTCCAGGGATAACTCCTATAATTCACCCCTCCACTTT	CASSSRDNSYNSPLHF
TRBV5-1	few	-	TRBJ2-3	TGCGCCAGCAGCTTGTCTGGGGACACCAGTACAGATACGCAGTATTTT	CASSLSGDTSTDTQYF
TRBV29-1	-	TRBD1	TRBJ2-1	TGCAGCGTTGAGAAGGGACAGGGGCAAAACAATGAGCAGTTCTTC	CSVEKGQGQNNEQFF
TRBV29-1	many	-	TRBJ2-3	TGCAGCGTTGAAGTCAGGCAGAATACGCAGTATTTT	CSVEVRQNTQYF
TRBV7-9	-	TRBD1	TRBJ2-7	TGTGCCAGCAGCTTAGCACCGGGACAGGGGAAGTACGAGCAGTACTTC	CASSLAPGQGKYEQYF
TRBV18	-	-	TRBJ2-1	TGTGCCAGCTCACGACCGGTAGGGGGTAGTGAGCAGTTCTTC	CASSRPVGGSEQFF
TRBV5-1	-	-	TRBJ2-3	TGCGCCAGCCATACGGGGTCGTTCACAGATACGCAGTATTTT	CASHTGSFTDTQYF
TRBV7-8	once	TRBD1	TRBJ1-3	TGTGCCAGCAGCTTAGGCCCGCAGGGGGCCGGAGGGAACAACATATATTTT	CASSLGPQGAGGNNIYF